These T cell receptor beta chains were read from a single sample in a study of T cell responses to AZD1222 COVID-19 vaccine. The table came from immunoSEQ multiplex PCR; TCRdb's copy has only in-frame clones and leaves some out. The data show approximately 74,000 clones, 86% seen once. The sequenced sample was peripheral blood, obtained on day 0 of AZD1222 vaccination. These receptors were collected from an adult in good health. Both conserved end residues are part of each CDR3. Fields, in order: D gene, J gene, clone size, V gene, CDR3 DNA, CDR3 protein. D genes are given only for firm matches. The size of a clone is reported for some rows only, either as once, few or many, or as a class for expanded clones.

TRBD1	TRBJ2-7	.	TRBV5-8	TGTGCCAGCACCAACGGACAGGGCTCCTACGAGCAGTACTTC	CASTNGQGSYEQYF
.	TRBJ1-5	.	TRBV19	TGTGCCAGTATGGCTCTGTCCGGGGTTAGCAATCAGCCCCAGCATTTT	CASMALSGVSNQPQHF
.	TRBJ2-3	few	TRBV2	TGTGCCGGAAATGCAGGACCCTCCACAGATACGCAGTATTTT	CAGNAGPSTDTQYF
.	TRBJ1-5	.	TRBV4-1	TGCGCCAGCAGCAAGATTCCCCAGGGGTGGAATCAGCCCCAGCATTTT	CASSKIPQGWNQPQHF
TRBD2	TRBJ2-1	.	TRBV29-1	TGCAGCGTTGAAAGGCTGTGGCTAGCGGGAGAGGCGTGGGACAATGAGCAGTTCTTC	CSVERLWLAGEAWDNEQFF
.	TRBJ1-1	.	TRBV14	TGTGCCAGCAGCCGTACAGGGCGCAGGACTGAAGCTTTCTTT	CASSRTGRRTEAFF
.	TRBJ1-1	.	TRBV27	TGTGCCAGCAGACCACAGGGTCCTAGGACTGAAGCTTTCTTT	CASRPQGPRTEAFF
TRBD1	TRBJ1-4	few	TRBV6-2/TRBV6-3	TGTGCCAGCAGTTACGCCACGGACAGGTCTGAAAAACTGTTTTTT	CASSYATDRSEKLFF
.	TRBJ1-5	once	TRBV2	TGTGCCAGCAGTGTTTGGGGCAATCAGCCCCAGCATTTT	CASSVWGNQPQHF
.	TRBJ2-2	few	TRBV7-6	TGTGCCAGCAGCCCTCGGCCGAACACCGGGGAGCTGTTTTTT	CASSPRPNTGELFF
.	TRBJ2-7	.	TRBV19	TGTGCCAGTAGTATTTACCTCTCCTACGAGCAGTACTTC	CASSIYLSYEQYF
.	TRBJ2-2	once	TRBV11-3	TGTGCCAGCCATCCGAATAGCGGGAACACCGGGGAGCTGTTTTTT	CASHPNSGNTGELFF
.	TRBJ2-5	.	TRBV24-1	TGTGCCACCAGTGATAGCCTACAGGCTCAAGAGACCCAGTACTTC	CATSDSLQAQETQYF
TRBD2	TRBJ2-3	.	TRBV4-3	TGCGCCAGCAGCCAAGCTTTGGCGCTAGCGGGAATATCAGATACGCAGTATTTT	CASSQALALAGISDTQYF